Below, 22 T cell receptor beta chains from the same sample are listed, as sequenced in a study of T cell responses to AZD1222 COVID-19 vaccine. This table comes from immunoSEQ multiplex PCR, and its TCRdb copy is limited to in-frame clones, with some not included. This table has roughly 86,000 clones, 85% to 90% appearing once. The sample here was peripheral blood, taken on day 0 of AZD1222 vaccination. The source is an adult in good health.

This rearrangement joins TRBV14 to TRBJ1-4; TRBD1 aligns across 9 bases. The CDR3 spans 14 residues. J lost 8 bases, V lost 3 bases, and 4 bases had no gene match. From germline, CDR1 is SGHDN and CDR2 FVKESK. The CDR3 reads CASSQTGGKEKLFF. The DNA of the CDR3 is TGTGCCAGCAGCCAGACAGGGGGGAAGGAAAAACTGTTTTTT.

CDR3 residues: CASSLEGTNYEQYF. As DNA, the CDR3 is TGTGCCAGCAGCTTAGAGGGGACAAACTACGAGCAGTACTTC. The chain has TRBV13 and TRBJ2-7; the D gene is possibly TRBD1 (6 bases). V was pared by 1 base and J by 3 bases, with 10 bases between. Germline CDR1 reads PRHDT; CDR2 reads FYEKMQ (reference sequence). The CDR3 extends over 14 amino acids. The full variable domain, in which reference TRBV13 and TRBJ2-7 provide the parts outside the CDR3, is AAGVIQSPRHLIKEKRETATLKCYPIPRHDTVYWYQQGPGQDPQFLISFYEKMQSDKGSIPDRFSAQQFSDYHSELNMSSLELGDSALYFCASSLEGTNYEQYFGPGTRLTVT.

J is TRBJ2-1 and V is TRBV9, with 11 bases lining up with TRBD2. Per the germline V gene, CDR1 is SGDLS and CDR2 is YYNGEE. The CDR3 is made up of 17 amino acids. With 0 bases clipped from V and 7 bases from J, the junction kept 9 bases outside the gene matches. The CDR3, as DNA: TGTGCCAGCAGCGTAGCTACGGGAACTAGCGGGAGAAATGAGCAGTTCTTC. It codes for CASSVATGTSGRNEQFF.

The chain is built from TRBV25-1 and TRBJ2-4; no reliable D call. The V and J ends lost 6 bases and 0 bases respectively, with 9 bases between them. Germline V gene lookup returns CDR1 MGHDK and CDR2 SYGVNS. The CDR3 runs to 14 residues. CDR3 sequence reads: CASSDNLAKNIQYF. The CDR3 DNA reads TGTGCCAGCAGCGACAACCTAGCCAAAAACATTCAGTACTTC.

The genes are TRBV4-2 and TRBJ1-5; D remains unclear. The CDR3 is 16 residues long. V was pared by 2 bases and J by 2 bases, with 13 bases between. Germline V CDR1 and CDR2: LGHNA, YNFKEQ. The CDR3 reads CASSQQQFPGNQPQHF. DNA for the CDR3: TGTGCCAGCAGCCAACAACAGTTCCCTGGCAATCAGCCCCAGCATTTT.

The chain joins TRBV18 to TRBJ2-1; no definite D call. The V end lost 3 bases, the J end lost 0 bases, and 12 bases lay between the germline ends. This CDR3 is 16 amino acids long. CDR1 and CDR2 (germline): KGHSH, LQKENI. CDR3 DNA: TGTGCCAGCTCACCGGAGCTGGCGAGCTCCTACAATGAGCAGTTCTTC. Translating it yields CASSPELASSYNEQFF.

This clone was detected only once. V is TRBV7-9 and J is TRBJ1-1, with D perhaps matching TRBD1 (6 bases). The CDR3 runs to 16 residues. Germline values: CDR1 SEHNR, CDR2 FQNEAQ (reference sequence). Trimming shortened V by 5 bases and J by 4 bases, and 20 bases separated the two germline ends. CDR3 sequence (DNA): TGTGCCAGCAGCCCCGACAGGACAACTTGGAGCACTGAAGCTTTCTTT. This codes for CASSPDRTTWSTEAFF.

This chain connects TRBV10-2 to TRBJ1-6, with unresolved D. Germline V gives CDR1 WSHSY, CDR2 SAAADI. V lost 3 bases, J lost 9 bases, and 3 bases lay in between. The CDR3 totals 11 residues. The CDR3 spells CASSEISPLHF. Here the CDR3 DNA reads TGCGCCAGCAGTGAAATTTCACCCCTCCACTTT.

The chain has TRBV25-1 and TRBJ2-1, with 10 bases that match TRBD2. V shed 4 bases, J shed 5 bases, and the junction held 14 bases outside the gene matches. The CDR3 loop spans 18 amino acids. Looked up from germline, CDR1 is MGHDK and CDR2 is SYGVNS. The CDR3: CASSGRALAGGQNNEQFF. Here the CDR3 DNA reads TGTGCCAGCAGTGGGCGTGCCTTAGCGGGAGGCCAGAACAATGAGCAGTTCTTC.

CDR3 protein: CASTEKLEGYTF. Here the CDR3 DNA reads TGTGCCAGCACCGAAAAGTTGGAGGGCTACACCTTC. The rearrangement links TRBV28 to TRBJ1-2; D gene unclear. Between the trimmed V and J ends, which lost 7 bases and 8 bases, there was a span of 14 bases. CDR1 is MDHEN and CDR2 is SYDVKM in the germline V gene. The CDR3 has 12 amino acids.

This sequence joins TRBV7-2 and TRBJ2-3; TRBD2 might be the D (6 bases). The germline V gene encodes CDR1 SGHTA and CDR2 FQGNSA. The CDR3 contains 16 residues. Between the trimmed V and J ends, which lost 2 bases and 2 bases, there was a span of 14 bases. CDR3 amino acids: CASSLPAGRVTDTQYF. CDR3 DNA sequence: TGTGCCAGCAGCTTACCCGCGGGGCGGGTCACAGATACGCAGTATTTT. Variable domain in full (rest from reference TRBV7-2 and TRBJ2-3): GAGVSQSPSNKVTEKGKDVELRCDPISGHTALYWYRQSLGQGLEFLIYFQGNSAPDKSGLPSDRFSAERTGGSVSTLTIQRTQQEDSAVYLCASSLPAGRVTDTQYFGPGTRLTVL.

The chain is built from TRBV10-2 and TRBJ1-2, with TRBD1 as a possible D gene (6 bases). Germline CDR1 is WSHSY and CDR2 is SAAADI. The CDR3 is 17 residues long. V lost 0 bases, J lost 4 bases, and 18 bases lay in between. In DNA, the CDR3 is TGCGCCAGCAGTGAGTCAAGAGGGGGACGTCTCCCCTATGGCTACACCTTC. Translation: CASSESRGGRLPYGYTF.

V is TRBV7-9 and J is TRBJ1-1; 9 nucleotides agree with TRBD1. Losses at the gene ends were 4 bases for V and 7 bases for J; bases not matched to a gene: 4. The germline V gene has CDR1 SEHNR and CDR2 FQNEAQ (reference sequence). The CDR3 loop spans 13 amino acids. The chain's CDR3 is CASSSRDRDEAFF. CDR3 DNA sequence: TGTGCCAGCAGCTCAAGGGACAGGGATGAAGCTTTCTTT.

The V and J genes are TRBV28 and TRBJ2-7, with D perhaps being TRBD1 or TRBD2 (6 bases each). V was cut by 7 bases and J by 1 base, with 11 bases left in between. Germline assignment: CDR1 MDHEN and CDR2 SYDVKM. The CDR3 is 13 residues long. CDR3 amino acids: CASTLGGSYEQYF. In DNA form, the CDR3 reads TGTGCCAGCACCTTAGGGGGGTCCTACGAGCAGTACTTC.

The chain recombines TRBV15 with TRBJ2-5; D is perhaps TRBD1 (5 bases). The germline CDR1 and CDR2 sequences are LNHNV and YYDKDF (reference sequence). V gave up 8 bases and J gave up 5 bases, with 15 bases separating them. There are 13 residues in the CDR3. For the CDR3, the DNA is TGTGCCACCTCCAGAAGGGGTGGGGAGACCCAGTACTTC. Protein sequence: CATSRRGGETQYF.

J is TRBJ2-2 and V is TRBV28; D is possibly TRBD1 (5 bases). The CDR3 has 14 residues. Trimming stripped 10 bases from V and 4 bases from J, with 16 bases between. Germline V gene data show CDR1 as MDHEN and CDR2 as SYDVKM. The CDR3 DNA is TGTGCCAACAATCGACAGAGCCCCACCGGGGAGCTGTTTTTT. It encodes CANNRQSPTGELFF. The entire variable domain, with the rest obtained from reference TRBV28 and TRBJ2-2, is as follows: DVKVTQSSRYLVKRTGEKVFLECVQDMDHENMFWYRQDPGLGLRLIYFSYDVKMKEKGDIPEGYSVSREKKERFSLILESASTNQTSMYLCANNRQSPTGELFFGEGSRLTVL.

This chain uses TRBV2 with TRBJ1-4, with D possibly matching TRBD1 (6 bases). V was pared by 3 bases and J by 7 bases, with 15 bases between. Germline-derived CDR1 and CDR2 are SNHLY and FYNNEI. The CDR3 length is 15 residues. The CDR3 region is CASSEGSHRVEKLFF. CDR3 in DNA: TGTGCCAGCAGTGAGGGGTCCCACAGGGTTGAAAAACTGTTTTTT.

The rearrangement joins TRBV3-1 (or the pseudogene TRBV3-2) to TRBJ1-6, with D unclear. V lost 2 bases and J lost 1, with 9 bases in between. The CDR3 runs 16 residues. Germline V lookup: CDR1 LGHDT, CDR2 YNNKEL (reference sequence). CDR3 nucleotide sequence: TGTGCCAGCAGCCAACAACCCGGGTCCTATAATTCACCCCTCCACTTT. Translation gives CASSQQPGSYNSPLHF.

The chain links TRBV6-2 or TRBV6-3 to TRBJ2-5; 8 nucleotides line up with TRBD1. The ends lost 6 bases at V and 5 bases at J; junction bases unmatched: 14. Germline V gives CDR1 MNHEY, CDR2 SVGEGT. This CDR3 spans 16 amino acids. CDR3 amino acids: CASSRTGGQLAETQYF. In DNA, the CDR3 is TGTGCCAGCAGCCGTACAGGGGGTCAACTTGCGGAGACCCAGTACTTC.

The chain carries TRBV4-1 and TRBJ1-1, with 12 bases matching TRBD1. The CDR3 runs 16 residues. Germline-derived CDR1 and CDR2 are MGHRA and YSYEKL. J was trimmed by 7 bases and V by 3 bases; bases with no gene match: 9. The DNA of the CDR3 is TGCGCCAGCAGCCATTCACCGGGACAGGGGGCGTATGAAGCTTTCTTT. Its translation is CASSHSPGQGAYEAFF.

This clone has a single count. This chain uses TRBV19 with TRBJ2-3; perhaps D is TRBD1 or TRBD2 (5 bases each). CDR1 LNHDA and CDR2 SQIVND come from the germline V gene (reference sequence). The CDR3 runs to 16 residues. Trimming left V 3 bases short and J 2 bases short, with 15 bases between. The CDR3 sequence is CASSIQKPGPTDTQYF. CDR3 in DNA: TGTGCCAGTAGTATCCAAAAACCGGGACCCACAGATACGCAGTATTTT.

This clone came up once. The rearrangement links TRBV12-5 to TRBJ2-3; 7 bases map to TRBD1. The CDR3 has 14 residues. CDR1 and CDR2 from the germline V gene are LGHNT and FRNRAP. Losses at the gene ends were 0 bases for V and 4 bases for J; bases not matched to a gene: 1. The CDR3 bases are TGTGCTAGTGGTTTGGTACAGGGGCCAGATACGCAGTATTTT. It encodes CASGLVQGPDTQYF.